This T cell receptor beta chain came from a study of shared clonotypes between healthy human individuals. Overall study findings and caveats: Enrolling few donors narrowed the genetic and exposure-history diversity that was represented.

V lost 8 bases and J lost 2, with 17 bases in between. The CDR3 is 15 amino acids. The germline V gene encodes CDR1 SNHLY and CDR2 FYNNEI. In the case of this clone: As yet, its antigen is unknown.

Assay execution took place at the deep level. Per the study methods: ImmunoSEQ output held junction-only sequences without quality scores, so filtering differed. TCRdb's copy holds only in-frame clones and misses some; the assay was immunoSEQ multiplex PCR. That table gives V, J and clone size, and the DNA gave D and trimming. The data hold fewer than 650,000 clones, with 60% to 85% observed a single time. There were no recent acute infections or vaccinations among the donors, who were healthy HIV-negative adults. This receptor was obtained from a woman between 40 and 55 years old in good health. Some clones in this sample may be carry-over from other donors' samples. This chain joins TRBV2 and TRBJ2-3, with a tentative D call TRBD2 (6 bases). The sample was PBMCs. The CDR3 sequence is CASCSRLAFTDTQYF. The CDR3 DNA follows: TGTGCCAGCTGCTCCCGTCTAGCGTTCACAGATACGCAGTATTTT.